This T cell receptor beta chain originates from a study of cytomegalovirus exposure and HLA in healthy donors. Study outcomes and limitations: Previous analysis showed most TCR beta V segments were productive about 87% or about 30% of the time. Generally TCR sequences proved uncommon, though certain public TCRs appeared in numerous donors. The authors judged a highly shared variant cluster likely a sequencing artifact.

V lost 5 bases to trimming and J lost 2 bases, with 4 bases between them. The CDR3 loop spans 11 amino acids. Germline V gene data show CDR1 as WSHSY and CDR2 as SAAADI. PCR involved 60 Vbeta and 13 Jbeta primers. The protocol was immunoSEQ multiplex PCR, while the TCRdb copy is restricted to in-frame clones and leaves out a portion. The sample carries around 91,000 clones, 78% recorded once. With regard to this clone: As yet, its antigen is unknown.

Sequencing input: PBMCs. This TCR was sampled from a male donor in good health and CMV-seropositive. The gene calls are TRBV10-2 and TRBJ2-7; D gene unclear. CDR3 sequence reads: CASSPAYEQYF. For the CDR3, the DNA is TGCGCCAGCAGTCCCGCCTACGAGCAGTACTTC.